One T cell receptor (beta chain) is described in this entry. These data belong to a study of regulatory T cells in long-lasting Graves disease. Indicated time point: newly diagnosed GD, antithyroid drugs for less than 3 months. PBMC RNA was the source of the TCR library. Arm-PCR of CDR3 regions with iRepertoire HTBI primers generated TCR beta libraries. TCRdb recomputed calls from the multiplex PCR reads with MiXCR, one row per CDR3 protein. This table has 420,000 or so distinct CDR3 sequences, about 16% appearing once. The sample was also linked to a second study, of T cells in Graves' hyperthyroidism and ophthalmopathy.

The TCR sequence derives from a woman under 30 with Graves disease. This specimen consisted of peripheral blood mononuclear cells (PBMCs), obtained at new diagnosis, from a patient treated with antithyroid drugs.

This CDR3 reads CASTRTGGWDGYTF. The CDR3 DNA sequence: TGTGCCAGCACACGGACAGGGGGCTGGGATGGCTACACCTTC. This chain links TRBV27 with TRBJ1-2; 11 nucleotides align to TRBD1. Germline CDR1 MNHEY, CDR2 SMNVEV (reference sequence). This CDR3 is 14 amino acids long. The ends lost 7 bases at V and 6 bases at J; junction bases unmatched: 7.